The 21 T cell receptor beta chains below were found in one sample sequenced in a study of T-cell reconstitution after alpha-beta-depleted transplantation in children. Unique molecular identifiers were incorporated when the TCRbeta library was constructed. A single record per CDR3 protein comes from TCRdb applying MiXCR to the PCR reads. In the table there are 250,000 or so distinct CDR3 sequences, roughly a quarter of which are singletons. Sequenced material: PBMCs, mostly from graft donor cells, taken 360 days after TCRalphabeta/CD19-depleted stem cell transplant. Source of these receptors: a female patient aged 2-9 years who had a stem cell transplant for congenital amegakaryocytic thrombocytopenia, so the T cells may come from the graft donor.

CDR3 loop: CASSITSGGANEQFF. In nucleotides, the CDR3 is TGCGCCAGCAGCATTACTAGCGGGGGGGCCAATGAGCAGTTCTTC. V is TRBV5-1 and J is TRBJ2-1; TRBD2 matches 13 bases. Germline values: CDR1 SGHRS, CDR2 YFSETQ. CDR3 length: 15 amino acids. The V gene end was trimmed by 4 bases and the J gene end by 6 bases; junction bases not matched to a gene: 4.

J is TRBJ1-1 and V is TRBV5-5; D is undetermined. The CDR3 is 17 residues long. V was clipped by 2 bases and J by 0 bases, with 17 bases between them. Germline lookup yields CDR1 SGHKS and CDR2 YYEKEE (reference sequence). CDR3 coding DNA: TGTGCCAGCAGCTTCGACTGGCTGGGCTTGGTGAACACTGAAGCTTTCTTT. Protein: CASSFDWLGLVNTEAFF.

V is TRBV2 and J is TRBJ2-1; D might be TRBD2 (6 bases). The CDR3 is 12 amino acids. CDR1 SNHLY and CDR2 FYNNEI come from the germline V gene. V was cut by 6 bases and J by 8 bases, with 11 bases left in between. For the CDR3, the DNA is TGTGCCAGCAGGGAGACTAGTCATGAGCAGTTCTTC. Its translation: CASRETSHEQFF. Together with reference TRBV2 and TRBJ2-1, the CDR3 gives the full variable domain: EPEVTQTPSHQVTQMGQEVILRCVPISNHLYFYWYRQILGQKVEFLVSFYNNEISEKSEIFDDQFSVERPDGSNFTLKIRSTKLEDSAMYFCASRETSHEQFFGPGTRLTVL.

V and J are TRBV29-1 and TRBJ1-1; 10 nucleotides align to TRBD1. V shed 6 bases and J 3 bases; nucleotides not matched to a gene: 4. The CDR3 is 13 residues long. Germline values: CDR1 SQVTM, CDR2 ANQGSEA. The CDR3 loop is CSVGQGFHTEAFF. CDR3 DNA: TGCAGCGTGGGACAGGGGTTCCACACTGAAGCTTTCTTT.

This clonotype was counted ten times or more. The V gene is TRBV29-1, the J gene TRBJ2-3, with 8 bases identical to TRBD2. Germline lookup yields CDR1 SQVTM and CDR2 ANQGSEA. This CDR3 is built from 16 residues. V gave up 2 bases and J gave up 2 bases; unmatched junction bases: 9. CDR3 nucleotides: TGCAGCGTTGAAATCTTAACTAGCGGTCCCACAGATACGCAGTATTTT. This encodes CSVEILTSGPTDTQYF.

The chain employs TRBV6-2 or TRBV6-3 and TRBJ2-4; D perhaps matches TRBD1 (6 bases). Per germline, CDR1 MNHEY and CDR2 SVGEGT. Trimming took off 10 bases at V and 0 bases at J, with 13 bases between the two ends. The CDR3 totals 14 residues. DNA for the CDR3: TGTGCCACCTGTTGGGGGCTAGCCAAAAACATTCAGTACTTC. Its translation: CATCWGLAKNIQYF.

The V call is TRBV20-1, the J call TRBJ2-1, with TRBD2 matching over 10 bases. V lost 6 bases and J lost 2; bases outside the gene matches: 4. The CDR3 has 14 amino acids. Germline assignment: CDR1 DFQATT and CDR2 SNEGSKA (reference sequence). CDR3 amino acids: CSAPGTSAYNEQFF. The CDR3 DNA reads TGCAGTGCCCCCGGGACTAGCGCCTACAATGAGCAGTTCTTC.

The rearrangement joins TRBV23-1 to TRBJ2-2; no firm D call. TRBV23-1 is known as an ORF, though its function is uncertain. The CDR3 runs 19 residues. V was cut by 1 base and J by 0 bases, with 18 bases left in between. Here the CDR3 reads CASSQYQQLQLSNTGELFF. The CDR3 DNA sequence: TGCGCCAGCAGTCAATATCAACAGCTCCAACTTTCGAACACCGGGGAGCTGTTTTTT.

The chain employs TRBV15 and TRBJ2-3; perhaps D is TRBD1 or TRBD2 (6 bases each). V was clipped by 5 bases and J by 6 bases, with 15 bases between them. Germline V gives CDR1 LNHNV, CDR2 YYDKDF (reference sequence). The CDR3 is 14 residues long. The CDR3 region has the DNA TGTGCCACCAGCGGAGGGGGACTGGCTGATACGCAGTATTTT. Amino acid sequence: CATSGGGLADTQYF.

Only a few counts were recorded for this clonotype. The V call is TRBV18, the J call TRBJ1-1, with D possibly matching TRBD1 (6 bases). Germline values: CDR1 KGHSH, CDR2 LQKENI. V lost 2 bases, J lost 4 bases, and 20 bases lay in between. This CDR3 comprises 17 residues. This CDR3 reads CASSPRGTGLGATEAFF. The DNA for the CDR3 is TGTGCCAGCTCACCAAGAGGAACAGGCCTGGGGGCCACTGAAGCTTTCTTT. The full variable domain, with the rest looked up from reference TRBV18 and TRBJ1-1, is NAGVMQNPRHLVRRRGQEARLRCSPMKGHSHVYWYRQLPEEGLKFMVYLQKENIIDESGMPKERFSAEFPKEGPSILRIQQVVRGDSAAYFCASSPRGTGLGATEAFFGQGTRLTVV.

In its sample, this clonotype was seen a few times. V usage is TRBV6-5 and J usage is TRBJ2-1, with D uncertain. There are 11 residues in the CDR3. Looked up from germline, CDR1 is MNHEY and CDR2 is SVGAGI. Trimming removed 2 bases from V and 8 bases from J, with 4 bases in between. DNA for the CDR3: TGTGCCAGCAGTTACAAAGATGAGCAGTTCTTC. Amino acid sequence: CASSYKDEQFF.

This clonotype was observed a single time. The CDR3 protein is CSVRTGGEEQYF. The CDR3 bases are TGCAGCGTTCGGACAGGGGGGGAAGAGCAGTACTTC. V usage is TRBV29-1 and J usage is TRBJ2-7; 10 nucleotides align to TRBD1. Germline V gives CDR1 SQVTM, CDR2 ANQGSEA. The CDR3 has 12 residues. The V gene end was trimmed by 5 bases and the J gene end by 7 bases; junction bases not matched to a gene: 5.

The chain couples TRBV28 to TRBJ1-1; the D gene is possibly TRBD1 (6 bases). Germline-derived CDR1 and CDR2 are MDHEN and SYDVKM. This CDR3 has 16 amino acids. Trimming cost V 3 bases and J 5 bases, with 19 bases left between them. The CDR3 loop is CASSFLIGGDRTEAFF. CDR3 nucleotide sequence: TGTGCCAGCAGTTTCCTCATAGGGGGGGATCGGACTGAAGCTTTCTTT.

The chain is built from TRBV29-1 and TRBJ2-3; D gene uncertain. This CDR3 comprises 15 residues. The V end was cut by 2 bases, the J end by 1 base, with 13 bases between. Germline CDR1 reads SQVTM; CDR2 reads ANQGSEA. CDR3 sequence (DNA): TGCAGCGTTGAATTCCCCACCCACCGCACAGATACGCAGTATTTT. Its protein is CSVEFPTHRTDTQYF.

This clonotype was recorded a few times. The rearrangement joins TRBV11-2 to TRBJ2-3; D is unclear. CDR1 is SGHAT and CDR2 is FQNNGV in the germline V gene. The CDR3 consists of 13 residues. Trimming took off 3 bases at V and 3 bases at J, with 7 bases between the two ends. The CDR3 sequence: CASSLWRTDTQYF. The CDR3 coding sequence is TGTGCCAGCAGCTTGTGGAGAACAGATACGCAGTATTTT.

This clonotype turned up a few times. The chain is built from TRBV5-4 and TRBJ1-1, with TRBD1 matching over 9 bases. V lost 1 base, J lost 0 bases, and 7 bases stayed unmatched. CDR3 length equals 17 residues. Looked up from germline, CDR1 is SGHNT and CDR2 is YYREEE (reference sequence). CDR3 DNA sequence: TGTGCCAGCAGCTTGATGGGACAGGGTTTCATGAACACTGAAGCTTTCTTT. Protein product: CASSLMGQGFMNTEAFF. Full variable domain (missing parts from reference TRBV5-4 and TRBJ1-1): ETGVTQSPTHLIKTRGQQVTLRCSSQSGHNTVSWYQQALGQGPQFIFQYYREEENGRGNFPPRFSGLQFPNYSSELNVNALELDDSALYLCASSLMGQGFMNTEAFFGQGTRLTVV.

The gene calls are TRBV12-3 or TRBV12-4 and TRBJ1-1; TRBD1 might be the D (6 bases). Trimming took 5 bases from V and 1 from J, leaving 14 bases between them. CDR3 length: 15 residues. CDR3 in amino acids: CASSQYRVENTEAFF. CDR3 nucleotides: TGTGCCAGCAGTCAATACAGGGTGGAGAACACTGAAGCTTTCTTT.

The V gene is TRBV29-1, the J gene TRBJ2-5; the D gene is possibly TRBD2 (6 bases). Trimming removed 4 bases from V and 5 bases from J, with 17 bases in between. The CDR3 consists of 14 residues. CDR1 and CDR2 (germline): SQVTM, ANQGSEA. The CDR3 loop is CSVGGDLGTETQYF. In DNA form, the CDR3 reads TGCAGCGTTGGGGGGGACCTCGGAACGGAGACCCAGTACTTC.

The chain couples TRBV6-5 to TRBJ2-1; 8 positions agree with TRBD2. The CDR3 is 19 amino acids. J gave up 0 bases and V 2 bases, and 12 bases lay outside the gene matches. Germline CDR1 is MNHEY and CDR2 is SVGAGI. The CDR3 reads CASSYGGTSGLSSYNEQFF. Here the CDR3 DNA reads TGTGCCAGCAGTTACGGCGGCACTAGCGGCTTAAGCTCCTACAATGAGCAGTTCTTC.

In its sample, this clonotype was seen many times. V is TRBV12-3 or TRBV12-4 and J is TRBJ2-2; D is perhaps TRBD1 (6 bases). The germline V and J ends were trimmed by 3 bases and 0 bases, with 14 bases remaining between them. The CDR3 consists of 17 residues. The CDR3: CASSFFSGQSNTGELFF. CDR3 DNA sequence: TGTGCCAGCAGTTTTTTTTCTGGACAGTCGAACACCGGGGAGCTGTTTTTT.

This clonotype was recorded many times. The chain is built from TRBV28 and TRBJ1-1, with 7 bases aligning to TRBD1. The length of the CDR3 is 13 residues. Germline CDR1 and CDR2: MDHEN and SYDVKM. Trimming cost V 3 bases and J 4 bases; bases outside gene matches: 2. CDR3 sequence reads: CASSFGTVTEAFF. The CDR3 DNA follows: TGTGCCAGCAGTTTCGGGACAGTCACTGAAGCTTTCTTT.